This is a list of T cell receptor beta chains from one sample in a study of T-cell memory formation after mild COVID-19. Each CDR3 protein gets one entry after TCRdb re-called the 5' RACE reads with MiXCR. In the table there are roughly 70,000 distinct CDR3 sequences, approximately 16% of which are singletons. Sequences were obtained from PBMCs or a T cell subset sorted from them (not recorded which). These receptor sequences come from an adult woman who had mild COVID-19 (a few samples of this study predate the infection). Cell type and time point are not known. Both conserved end residues are part of each CDR3. The D gene is left open where the match is weak. Rows give clone size only sometimes, using once, few, many, or a class for an expanded clone.

V gene	J gene	clone size	D gene	CDR3 protein	CDR3 DNA
TRBV29-1	TRBJ1-1	.	.	CSVVEGNTEAFF	TGCAGCGTTGTAGAAGGAAACACTGAAGCTTTCTTT
TRBV10-3	TRBJ2-7	.	TRBD1	CAISESGQGDSYEQYF	TGTGCCATCAGTGAGTCCGGGCAGGGGGACTCCTACGAGCAGTACTTC
TRBV7-6	TRBJ1-1	.	TRBD1	CASSFGQGLATEAFF	TGTGCCAGCAGCTTCGGACAGGGACTGGCCACTGAAGCTTTCTTT
TRBV7-2	TRBJ2-2	few	.	CASSLSALVGTGELFF	TGTGCCAGCAGCTTATCTGCGCTAGTCGGCACCGGGGAGCTGTTTTTT
TRBV5-1	TRBJ1-1	.	TRBD1	CASSLDRGHTEAFF	TGCGCCAGCAGCTTGGACAGGGGTCACACTGAAGCTTTCTTT
TRBV5-5	TRBJ2-6	.	.	CASSPASTLWEDVLTF	TGTGCCAGCAGCCCTGCCTCGACTCTCTGGGAAGACGTCCTGACTTTC
TRBV5-1	TRBJ2-1	.	TRBD2	CASSYHTLAGGYNEQFF	TGCGCCAGCAGCTATCACACTTTAGCGGGAGGCTACAATGAGCAGTTCTTC
TRBV29-1	TRBJ2-4	few	.	CSVEDPRGANIQYF	TGCAGCGTTGAAGATCCTAGGGGAGCGAACATTCAGTACTTC
TRBV27	TRBJ2-7	few	.	CASSLSGVGFYEQYF	TGTGCCAGCAGTTTATCGGGGGTAGGGTTTTACGAGCAGTACTTC
TRBV5-5	TRBJ2-5	few	TRBD1	CASSHRDRERVLGETQYF	TGTGCCAGCAGCCACCGGGACAGGGAGAGGGTATTGGGCGAGACCCAGTACTTC
TRBV7-6	TRBJ2-1	medium-sized	TRBD1	CASSPYGRHRGRIYEQFF	TGTGCCAGCAGCCCGTATGGGCGCCACAGGGGGCGCATCTATGAGCAGTTCTTC
TRBV12-3/TRBV12-4	TRBJ2-7	.	.	CASSPRLETYEQYF	TGTGCCAGCAGTCCCCGACTGGAGACCTACGAGCAGTACTTC
TRBV14	TRBJ1-1	.	.	CASSQELNTEAFF	TGTGCCAGCAGCCAAGAGTTGAACACTGAAGCTTTCTTT
TRBV7-9	TRBJ2-5	.	.	CASSLRSETQYF	TGTGCCAGCAGCTTACGTTCGGAGACCCAGTACTTC
TRBV19	TRBJ1-6	few	TRBD1	CASWGAGQGFSPLHF	TGTGCCAGTTGGGGTGCGGGACAGGGGTTTTCACCCCTCCACTTT
TRBV30	TRBJ1-1	.	.	CAWRYLSEAFF	TGTGCCTGGAGGTACTTGTCTGAAGCTTTCTTT
TRBV7-6	TRBJ2-1	few	.	CASSLGDEQFF	TGTGCCAGCAGCTTAGGCGATGAGCAGTTCTTC
TRBV7-9	TRBJ2-7	.	TRBD2	CASSEPSSGRGIYEQYF	TGTGCCAGCAGCGAGCCGTCTAGCGGGAGAGGTATCTACGAGCAGTACTTC
TRBV20-1	TRBJ2-1	many	.	CSASAHNEQFF	TGCAGTGCCAGCGCCCACAATGAGCAGTTCTTC
TRBV6-5	TRBJ2-3	.	TRBD2	CASRGSGAWDTQYF	TGTGCCAGCAGGGGCAGCGGGGCATGGGATACGCAGTATTTT
TRBV27	TRBJ1-2	few	.	CASSFAGEGYGYTF	TGTGCCAGCAGTTTCGCCGGGGAGGGCTATGGCTACACCTTC
TRBV24-1	TRBJ2-5	.	.	CATSDFGGSSETQYF	TGTGCCACCAGTGATTTTGGGGGTTCCTCGGAGACCCAGTACTTC
TRBV4-3	TRBJ2-7	few	.	CASSPGRGSTYEQYF	TGCGCCAGCAGCCCGGGTCGGGGCTCCACCTACGAGCAGTACTTC
TRBV29-1	TRBJ1-2	.	TRBD1	CSVEIQGAGTYGYTF	TGCAGCGTTGAAATACAGGGGGCTGGGACCTATGGCTACACCTTC
TRBV5-5	TRBJ2-3	many	.	CASSLDLTDTQYF	TGTGCCAGCAGCTTGGACCTCACAGATACGCAGTATTTT
TRBV7-9	TRBJ2-1	few	TRBD1	CASSTDRGDPYNEQFF	TGTGCCAGCAGCACGGACAGGGGAGATCCATACAATGAGCAGTTCTTC
TRBV29-1	TRBJ2-2	many	TRBD2	CSVEASGRDTGELFF	TGCAGCGTTGAGGCTAGCGGGAGGGACACCGGGGAGCTGTTTTTT
TRBV6-2/TRBV6-3	TRBJ2-3	few	TRBD2	CASSYPGLASGPFVDTQYF	TGTGCCAGCAGTTACCCTGGTCTGGCTAGCGGTCCTTTCGTGGATACGCAGTATTTT
TRBV7-3	TRBJ1-1	.	.	CASSLRVGTEAFF	TGTGCCAGCAGCTTAAGGGTGGGCACTGAAGCTTTCTTT
TRBV9	TRBJ2-7	few	TRBD2	CASSVGTSGTYYEQYF	TGTGCCAGCAGCGTGGGGACTAGCGGGACCTACTACGAGCAGTACTTC
TRBV21-1	TRBJ1-2	many	.	CASSNSQVENYGYTF	TGTGCCAGCAGCAACTCCCAAGTTGAAAACTATGGCTACACCTTC
TRBV12-3/TRBV12-4	TRBJ1-6	few	TRBD1	CASTDRGVNSPLHF	TGTGCCAGCACCGACAGGGGGGTTAATTCACCCCTCCACTTT
TRBV7-9	TRBJ2-1	.	TRBD2	CASSPGLVYYNEQFF	TGTGCCAGCAGCCCGGGACTAGTTTACTACAATGAGCAGTTCTTC
TRBV29-1	TRBJ2-1	many	TRBD1	CSVPRTGSYNEQFF	TGCAGCGTCCCGAGGACAGGCTCCTACAATGAGCAGTTCTTC
TRBV11-1	TRBJ2-2	.	TRBD1	CASSPDRVQLGLFF	TGTGCCAGCAGCCCTGACAGGGTTCAGCTGGGTCTGTTTTTT
TRBV7-6	TRBJ1-1	.	TRBD1	CASSPGDRPSAFF	TGTGCCAGCAGCCCTGGGGACAGGCCCTCGGCTTTCTTT
TRBV9	TRBJ2-5	.	TRBD2	CASSNGLASQETQYF	TGTGCCAGCAGCAACGGACTAGCGTCCCAAGAGACCCAGTACTTC
TRBV9	TRBJ1-5	.	.	CDSSGGGLGQPQHF	TGTGACAGCAGCGGAGGCGGTCTCGGGCAGCCCCAGCATTTT
TRBV7-9	TRBJ2-1	few	.	CASSFGTNEQFF	TGTGCCAGCAGCTTCGGGACTAATGAGCAGTTCTTC
TRBV9	TRBJ2-2	.	.	CASSKRDGAGELFF	TGTGCCAGCAGCAAACGGGACGGCGCAGGGGAGCTGTTTTTT